This TCR beta chain came from a study of cytomegalovirus exposure and HLA in healthy donors (dated by TCRdb to the late 2010s). At the level of the whole study: An earlier analysis of 587 of the donors reported 276 Gb of sequence data and around 110 million unique TCR beta sequences obtained from roughly 180 million T cells. An early release covering around 630 HLA-typed donors comprised approximately 290 gigabases of sequencing data and 65 million to 100 million unique TCR sequences. Of the roughly 410 genotyped donors, roughly 76% were placed in the genetic ancestry cluster associated with self-reported Caucasian donors. The aim of the study was to test whether cataloging public T cell receptors could identify signatures of past pathogen exposure. Using immunosequencing, the study profiled T cell repertoires from roughly 650 subjects and related those repertoires to cytomegalovirus serostatus. Besides the first cohort of approximately 670 subjects, a separate validation cohort made up of about 120 different subjects was used. To predict cytomegalovirus infection status, the study brought together high-throughput TCR immunosequencing, statistical association of individual TCRs with disease status, and machine learning. A later analysis re-analyzed previously published TCR beta repertoires from roughly 600 donors and added high-resolution HLA genotyping to study TCR occurrence patterns. In the later analysis, no new phenotypic data were used to find candidate immune exposures; instead, reliance was placed on TCR beta sequences and their occurrence across donors. An earlier analysis of 587 of the donors applied high-throughput TCR beta sequencing to assess whether each TCR beta V gene segment acted as functional or pseudogenic. Donor age, sex, ethnicity and CMV serostatus were collected together with the repertoire data. A later genetic analysis used genome-wide SNP genotypes for about 60% of the roughly 700 donors, treating that subset as a discovery cohort. Every repertoire in the discovery cohort had been generated on one and the same sequencing platform. HLA typing included class I and class II loci at four-digit resolution. The number of typed donors differed by locus: about 629-630 for A, B, C, DRB1 and DQB1; approximately 520 for DQA1; some 610 for DPA1; and roughly 470 for DPB1. A few DR-DQ haplotypes were handled as single units for association and clustering because linkage in the cohort was strong. Among some 410 genotyped donors of the cohort, an average of approximately 240,000 unique TCR beta nucleotide sequences were sequenced per donor, roughly 20% of them non-productive. Summary of the overall study and its limitations: This cohort had only TCR beta chains sequenced, and the lack of alpha or paired-chain data limited which features could be detected. Because counts were too low, roughly 18 rarely observed V segments, including chromosome 9 orphons, were left out of the earlier analysis of several hundred of the donors. Compared with equally common non-associated chains, HLA-associated TCR beta chains in a later analysis were more clonally expanded and had lower generation probabilities. Compared with the roughly 700-donor mean, donors in an Asian-associated ancestry cluster had fewer N-insertions in productive TCRs, according to a later genetic analysis. An earlier analysis of approximately 530 of the donors showed that most TCR beta V segments appeared in productive rearrangements either about 87% or about 30% of the time, which broadly matched IMGT annotations. Sequencing depth was assumed to be roughly uniform across donors in the presence/absence analyses, though that assumption may not hold. The authors suggested that the approach could potentially be extended to other disease states and immunological phenotypes. A later analysis reported that several top co-occurrence clusters appeared linked to parvovirus B19, influenza, CMV and Epstein-Barr virus. At a false discovery rate of 0.05, a later analysis linked under 20,000 TCR beta sequences to specific HLA alleles. Some IMGT-functional V segments, including TRBV6-2 and TRBV6-3, could not be distinguished by the 87-base-pair reads and were therefore excluded. While some public TCRs were present in many individuals, most TCR sequences turned up only very rarely across donors. A later analysis found that most CMV-associated TCR beta chains appeared HLA-restricted, with HLA associations seemingly driven largely by CMV exposure. In a later analysis, the rate of TCR association differed among HLA loci, with DRB1 alleles having the most associated TCRs and HLA-C alleles having the fewest. Linkage disequilibrium might explain the correlated functional status among segregating V segments, but an unknown experimental factor could not be ruled out. The study gave a list of 150 to 200 TCR beta chains associated with cytomegalovirus. Because some donors lacked HLA typing at each locus, the association tests relied only on the typed subset. A group of highly shared sequence variants was considered likely to be a technical artifact of the sequencing pipeline. A few of the identified cytomegalovirus-associated TCR beta chains were confirmed in vitro to be specific for cytomegalovirus antigens. Assigning TCR associations to individual alleles was difficult when HLA alleles, especially DR and DQ, strongly co-occurred. CMV serostatus was the only immune exposure information available for the cohort. A further reported finding was that TCR beta sequences accurately predicted the HLA-A and HLA-B alleles for most subjects in the first cohort. V-gene and J-gene trimming of TCR beta chains was associated with a missense DCLRE1C variant in a later genetic analysis, and the association was replicated in an independent cohort. In both the original and validation cohorts, the classifier was reported to diagnose cytomegalovirus status with high specificity and sensitivity.

V is cut back by 8 bases and J by 0 bases, with 4 bases in the junction unmatched. Via the germline V gene, CDR1 is SGHTA and CDR2 FQGTGA. The CDR3 runs 15 amino acids, cysteine and phenylalanine included. The DNA shown is the 45-base CDR3, in frame from base 1. The library was generated by the immunoSEQ multiplex PCR assay. The multiplex PCR relied on a mix of 60 forward primers for TCR Vbeta segments and 13 reverse primers for TCR Jbeta segments. Amplification of the CDR3 region of rearranged TCR beta genes was performed with a multiplex PCR assay on genomic DNA. The Illumina HiSeq System was used to sequence the amplified TCR beta libraries as 87-base-pair reads. Per the original workflow: A later analysis counted tens of millions of unique TCR beta chains across the 550 to 800 repertoires, and approximately 11 million of these chains were shared by at least two donors. A nearest-neighbor algorithm error-corrected the raw reads and collapsed the reads into unique sequences, merging closely related sequences to remove PCR and sequencing errors. To assign V, D and J gene segments, CDR3 sequences were aligned to IMGT reference sequences. For a sequence to be retained, a match of at least six nucleotides was required to both a V gene segment and a J gene segment. A rearrangement was called productive if the CDR3 had no stop codons and remained in frame with V and J, and every other rearrangement was called non-productive. CDR3 was defined according to IMGT convention as the region running from the second conserved V-encoded cysteine to the conserved J-encoded phenylalanine. Sequences without an unambiguous match to a single V gene segment were excluded from the earlier analysis of about 630 of the donors. In an earlier analysis of almost 600 of the donors, a V segment was called functional when productive rearrangements were above 56.7%, and segregating when the standard deviation between donors exceeded 5%. A statistical classification framework was built to diagnose cytomegalovirus status from the catalog of TCR beta chain sequences. V and J gene assignment, in a later analysis, came from comparing TCR nucleotide sequences with IMGT/GENE-DB human TR gene sequences. Using the TCRdist pipeline, a later analysis assigned CDR3 sequences along with most-parsimonious VDJ recombination scenarios. In a later analysis, each TCR beta chain was defined by its CDR3 amino acid sequence together with its V-gene family, and reads without a unique V-gene family were excluded. In a later analysis, 500 to 650 highly shared, low-generation-probability nucleotide sequences were removed to address suspected cross-contamination and a sequencing artifact. In a later analysis, a clonal expansion index was calculated for each public chain from normalized within-repertoire ranks of inferred template counts. Generation probabilities in a later analysis came from a VDJ recombination model fitted to out-of-frame rearrangements, and those results were checked against IGoR. Hypergeometric tests were used in a later analysis to score TCR-TCR, TCR-HLA and TCR-CMV co-occurrence, with a repertoire-size bias correction applied to the TCR pairs. In a later analysis, false discovery rates were estimated by permuting HLA or CMV assignments 20 times. In a later analysis, co-occurring TCRs were grouped with DBSCAN, and TCRdist sequence similarity was added when clustering was performed within HLA-allele-positive subsets. Co-occurrence clustering excluded repertoires with fewer than 30,000 or more than 120,000 public chains, plus five with anomalous nucleotide sharing. As stored in TCRdb, this immuneACCESS dataset retains in-frame rearrangements with V and J assigned. A fraction of the clones does not appear; measured against another copy, unresolved V genes explain less than half of the discrepancy, and the remainder lacks a known reason. From that table come the V and J calls and clone size; the DNA was used to work out D and trimming. Across this sample there are approximately 110,000 clones, with around 78% seen only once. Jointly, the top ten make up 3.6% of the sample.

There are a few counts of this clone. Its cognate antigen has yet to be identified. The input lacks base qualities; no much larger clone sits a single base away. Other DNA sequences in the sample encode the same CDR3. In total, roughly 670 healthy bone marrow donors made up the cohort. Cohort members were all nominally healthy when sampled, although unrecorded immune exposures were likely present. The donor was CMV seronegative and was included in the group of a few hundred seronegative cohort members. A peripheral blood sample was provided by each donor, and peripheral blood mononuclear cells were used for TCR beta sequencing. The Qiagen DNeasy Blood Extraction Kit was used to extract genomic DNA from the blood cell samples.

The receptor chain draws on TRBV7-3 and TRBJ2-1, with TRBD2 matching 10 junction bases. The sequenced material came from PBMCs. The TCR was taken from a middle-aged man in good health and CMV-seronegative. CDR3 sequence: CASGLAGGSYNEQFF. Read as DNA, the sequence is TGTGCCAGCGGGTTAGCGGGGGGCTCCTACAATGAGCAGTTCTTC.